This T cell receptor (beta chain) was sequenced in a study of blood T cells in healthy people across ages. For the second PCR, which ran for 7 to 11 cycles, a sample-barcoded 5' primer and a J-beta primer mix were used. In TCRdb, the 5' RACE reads were re-called with MiXCR into one record per CDR3 protein. The repertoire has about 970,000 distinct CDR3 sequences, roughly 51% of them found once; the top ten carry over 20%. This clonotype has more than one count but fewer than ten. Drawn from each donor were ten milliliters of peripheral blood. The CDR3 sequence is 17 residues long. Sequenced sample: blood. This clonotype was sampled from a woman aged 60 to 75 in good health. The rearrangement uses TRBV21-1 and TRBJ2-7; the tabulated D call, TRBD2, remains unverified against the DNA. TRBV21-1 is described as a pseudogene. CDR3 in DNA: TGTGCCAGCAGCAAAGGGGCACTAGCGTTAAGCTCCTACGAGCAGTACTTC. It encodes CASSKGALALSSYEQYF.